Below, 23 T cell receptor beta chains from the same sample are listed, as sequenced in a study of T cell repertoires in cytomegalovirus infection. Antigens for these TCRs are unknown. Using its own MiXCR run on the reads, TCRdb lists one record per CDR3 protein. The data show about 280,000 distinct CDR3 sequences, less than 25% seen once. Sequenced here: cultured PBMCs, sampled from culture after CMV antigen stimulation. These receptors came from a human donor in good health (CMV status not recorded). Some clones in this sample may be carry-over from other donors' samples.

The V call is TRBV28, the J call TRBJ2-1; 8 positions agree with TRBD2. Unmatched junction bases numbered 15, after V lost 8 bases and J lost 6 bases. This CDR3 comprises 16 residues. CDR1 is MDHEN, CDR2 SYDVKM, per germline. CDR3 sequence: CASVPRLWAGGNEQFF. The CDR3 nucleotides are TGTGCCAGCGTACCACGCCTTTGGGCGGGAGGCAATGAGCAGTTCTTC.

This clonotype was detected a few times. The genes are TRBV2 and TRBJ2-2; D is unresolved. V lost 4 bases and J lost 1, with 4 bases in between. Germline-derived CDR1 and CDR2 are SNHLY and FYNNEI. CDR3 length: 13 residues. Written as DNA, the CDR3 is TGTGCCAGCAGTGTTGGGAACACCGGGGAGCTGTTTTTT. It encodes CASSVGNTGELFF.

The gene calls are TRBV4-1 and TRBJ1-1; D remains ambiguous. Germline CDR1 reads MGHRA; CDR2 reads YSYEKL. This CDR3 has 13 amino acids. Trimming took off 2 bases at V and 0 bases at J, with 4 bases between the two ends. Here the CDR3 reads CASSQTMNTEAFF. DNA for the CDR3: TGCGCCAGCAGCCAAACGATGAACACTGAAGCTTTCTTT.

This clonotype has ten or more counts. This sequence joins TRBV5-4 and TRBJ1-2; 8 bases are a match to TRBD1. J lost 0 bases, V lost 4 bases, and 11 bases had no gene match. The CDR3 runs to 17 residues. Germline loops: CDR1 SGHNT, CDR2 YYREEE (reference sequence). The CDR3 nucleotides read TGTGCCAGCAGCCCGGACAGGGCCCCTGGGGCTAACTATGGCTACACCTTC. Encoded protein: CASSPDRAPGANYGYTF. Full variable domain (outside the CDR3, taken from reference TRBV5-4 and TRBJ1-2): ETGVTQSPTHLIKTRGQQVTLRCSSQSGHNTVSWYQQALGQGPQFIFQYYREEENGRGNFPPRFSGLQFPNYSSELNVNALELDDSALYLCASSPDRAPGANYGYTFGSGTRLTVV.

This clonotype appeared many times. The V gene is TRBV7-6, the J gene TRBJ2-5; TRBD1 is a possible D gene (6 bases). Trimming cost V 7 bases and J 5 bases, with 17 bases left between them. Germline CDR1 reads SGHVS; CDR2 reads FNYEAQ. This CDR3 comprises 14 residues. Here the CDR3 reads CASTDGQFAETQYF. In nucleotides, the CDR3 is TGTGCCAGCACCGACGGACAGTTTGCTGAGACCCAGTACTTC.

V usage is TRBV5-1 and J usage is TRBJ2-3; TRBD1 agrees at 7 bases. V trimming: 1 base; J trimming: 2 bases; junction bases outside the gene matches: 4. CDR3 length: 15 residues. Germline V gene data show CDR1 as SGHRS and CDR2 as YFSETQ. The CDR3 loop reads CASSLRTGATDTQYF. CDR3 DNA: TGCGCCAGCAGCTTGAGGACAGGAGCCACAGATACGCAGTATTTT.

This clonotype was detected many times. The chain employs TRBV6-2 or TRBV6-3 and TRBJ2-1; 9 bases agree with TRBD2. Germline V gives CDR1 MNHEY, CDR2 SVGEGT. The CDR3 consists of 12 residues. With V trimmed by 7 bases and J by 12 bases, 7 bases remained unmatched. In DNA form, the CDR3 reads TGTGCCAGCACCGATACGCGGGGGGGGCAGTTCTTC. Translation gives CASTDTRGGQFF.

This clonotype occurred a few times. This chain joins TRBV7-2 and TRBJ2-7; D unclear. This CDR3 is built from 14 residues. Germline lookup yields CDR1 SGHTA and CDR2 FQGNSA. The V end was cut by 1 base, the J end by 7 bases, with 14 bases between. In DNA, the CDR3 is TGTGCCAGCAGCTTAGAGGGCGCTGCTTGGGAGCAGTACGTC. It specifies CASSLEGAAWEQYV.

V is TRBV19 and J is TRBJ2-1; TRBD2 is a possible D gene (6 bases). Germline V gene sequence: CDR1 LNHDA, CDR2 SQIVND (reference sequence). The CDR3 has 12 residues. V shed 5 bases and J shed 10 bases, with 12 bases lying between them. CDR3 sequence reads: CASSQTRLEQFF. The CDR3 DNA is TGTGCCAGTAGTCAGACTAGATTAGAGCAGTTCTTC.

Concerning this clonotype itself: Germline and junction disagree at one end, which may indicate a read error. The chain combines TRBV5-3 with TRBJ2-1; D perhaps matches TRBD2 (5 bases). TRBV5-3 is placed among ORFs of uncertain function. The CDR3 is 14 residues long. This CDR3 is CASSLDGGRAEQFF. CDR3 DNA: TGTGCCAGCAGCTTGGATGGCGGGCGAGCCGAACAGTTCTTC.

This clonotype was detected ten times or more. The V call is TRBV7-9, the J call TRBJ2-7; D call uncertain. Trimming took off 1 base at V and 6 bases at J, with 7 bases between the two ends. Per the germline V gene, CDR1 is SEHNR and CDR2 is FQNEAQ (reference sequence). The CDR3 totals 12 residues. The CDR3 protein is CASSLDNGEQYV. The CDR3 region has the DNA TGTGCCAGCAGCTTAGACAATGGCGAGCAGTACGTC.

The chain employs TRBV7-9 and TRBJ2-5; maybe TRBD2 (6 bases). CDR3 length equals 14 residues. The V gene lost 1 base and the J gene lost 4 bases, with 10 bases spanning the gap. From germline, CDR1 is SEHNR and CDR2 FQNEAQ (reference sequence). CDR3 in amino acids: CASSLVRGGETQYF. CDR3 coding DNA: TGTGCCAGCAGCTTAGTAAGGGGAGGAGAGACCCAGTACTTC.

This clonotype has only a few counts. The CDR3 loop reads CASSTPRDVPQETQYF. DNA for the CDR3: TGTGCCAGCAGTACGCCCCGGGACGTCCCCCAAGAGACCCAGTACTTC. This chain links TRBV28 with TRBJ2-5; D may match TRBD1 or TRBD2 (5 bases each). The CDR3 is 16 residues long. Trimming removed 5 bases from V and 1 base from J, with 17 bases in between. Germline V gene data show CDR1 as MDHEN and CDR2 as SYDVKM. Based on the CDR3 plus reference TRBV28 and TRBJ2-5, the full variable domain is DVKVTQSSRYLVKRTGEKVFLECVQDMDHENMFWYRQDPGLGLRLIYFSYDVKMKEKGDIPEGYSVSREKKERFSLILESASTNQTSMYLCASSTPRDVPQETQYFGPGTRLLVL.

V is TRBV6-2 or TRBV6-3 and J is TRBJ2-6; 8 bases fit TRBD2. Germline V gene lookup returns CDR1 MNHEY and CDR2 SVGEGT. There are 19 residues in the CDR3. V dropped 5 bases and J dropped 0; count of bases not matched to a gene: 12. The CDR3 protein is CASSVPGSGIFSGANVLTF. CDR3 DNA sequence: TGTGCCAGCAGTGTCCCGGGTAGCGGGATCTTCTCTGGGGCCAACGTCCTGACTTTC.

In its sample, this clonotype was seen many times. This chain connects TRBV19 to TRBJ1-1, with 9 bases lining up with TRBD1. V trimming: 6 bases; J trimming: 4 bases; junction bases outside the gene matches: 9. The CDR3 sequence is 15 residues long. The V gene's germline CDR1 is LNHDA and CDR2 SQIVND (reference sequence). The CDR3 loop is CASRTGGTLGTEAFF. The CDR3 nucleotides read TGTGCCAGTAGGACAGGGGGTACCTTGGGCACTGAAGCTTTCTTT.

CDR3 residues: CASSAPLGRGYGYTF. The CDR3 coding sequence is TGTGCCAGCAGTGCCCCCCTGGGCAGGGGCTATGGCTACACCTTC. The chain is built from TRBV6-1 and TRBJ1-2; possible D gene TRBD1, 6 bases. V was clipped by 4 bases and J by 4 bases, with 16 bases between them. The CDR3 has 15 amino acids. CDR1 and CDR2 from the germline V gene are MNHNS and SASEGT.

This clonotype was seen many times. V and J are TRBV7-2 and TRBJ2-5, with D possibly matching TRBD2 (5 bases). The germline gives CDR1 SGHTA, CDR2 FQGNSA. CDR3 size: 15 residues. V lost 2 bases and J 1 base, leaving 11 bases between the germline ends. CDR3 protein: CASSLLRVPQETQYF. The CDR3, as DNA: TGTGCCAGCAGCTTATTGAGGGTTCCCCAAGAGACCCAGTACTTC.

This clonotype was observed a handful of times. CDR3 residues: CASSTHPLPQAFF. As DNA, the CDR3 is TGTGCCAGTAGTACGCACCCGCTGCCCCAAGCTTTCTTT. The rearrangement links TRBV19 to TRBJ1-1; D call uncertain. Germline V CDR1 and CDR2: LNHDA, SQIVND (reference sequence). The V and J ends lost 4 bases and 9 bases respectively, with 15 bases between them. This CDR3 spans 13 amino acids.

In its sample, this clonotype was seen many times. J is TRBJ2-5 and V is TRBV7-2; TRBD2 matches 12 bases. V shed 4 bases and J 4 bases; nucleotides not matched to a gene: 7. CDR3 length: 16 amino acids. The germline gives CDR1 SGHTA, CDR2 FQGNSA. The CDR3 sequence is CASSSSSGRAVETQYF. The CDR3 DNA follows: TGTGCCAGCAGCTCCTCTAGCGGGAGGGCCGTAGAGACCCAGTACTTC.

The V and J genes are TRBV4-1 and TRBJ1-5, with 7 bases fitting TRBD1. This CDR3 has 15 amino acids. V trimming: 0 bases; J trimming: 6 bases; junction bases outside the gene matches: 5. Looked up from germline, CDR1 is MGHRA and CDR2 is YSYEKL. The CDR3 nucleotides are TGCGCCAGCAGCCAAGAGACGACAGGGTTTCAGCCCCAGCATTTT. Its translation: CASSQETTGFQPQHF.

There are a few counts of this clonotype. The rearrangement links TRBV7-6 to TRBJ2-7; D is uncertain. Trimming pared 2 bases from V and 3 bases from J, leaving 11 bases between. The CDR3 length is 14 residues. From germline, CDR1 is SGHVS and CDR2 FNYEAQ. The CDR3 sequence is CASSLSGSHYEQYV. CDR3 nucleotide sequence: TGTGCCAGCAGCTTAAGTGGTAGCCACTACGAGCAGTACGTC.

The V gene is TRBV11-2, the J gene TRBJ2-2; possible D gene TRBD2, 5 bases. The CDR3 totals 15 residues. V lost 4 bases to trimming and J lost 6 bases, with 15 bases between them. Germline lookup yields CDR1 SGHAT and CDR2 FQNNGV. CDR3 sequence (DNA): TGTGCCAGCAGCTCGGGCCCCTGGGAGTCCGGGGAGCTGTTTTTT. It encodes CASSSGPWESGELFF. Looking up the rest from reference TRBV11-2 and TRBJ2-2 gives the full variable domain: EAGVAQSPRYKIIEKRQSVAFWCNPISGHATLYWYQQILGQGPKLLIQFQNNGVVDDSQLPKDRFSAERLKGVDSTLKIQPAKLEDSAVYLCASSSGPWESGELFFGEGSRLTVL.

The chain combines TRBV10-3 with TRBJ1-1, with TRBD1 as a possible D gene (5 bases). This CDR3 comprises 14 residues. The ends were cut back, 3 bases at V and 0 bases at J, with 8 bases in the middle. The germline CDR1 and CDR2 sequences are ENHRY and SYGVKD. CDR3 sequence reads: CAISDWGMNTEAFF. DNA for the CDR3: TGTGCCATCAGTGATTGGGGGATGAACACTGAAGCTTTCTTT.